The T cell receptor (beta chain) described here comes from a study of shared clonotypes between healthy human individuals. Overall study: With ages of 18 to 49, the donors were a couple of women and three men. The study, taken as a whole, reports: Relative to memory subsets, naive subsets generally showed larger estimated richness. Researchers sampled only blood; tissue repertoires likely differ.

Data came from immunoSEQ multiplex PCR; TCRdb stores just in-frame clones and leaves some out. Here the sample spans approximately 2,200,000 clones, about 93% being singletons. V lost 6 bases, J lost 4 bases, and 19 bases lay in between. The CDR3 runs to 16 residues. Germline V gene data show CDR1 as LNHDA and CDR2 as SQIVND (reference sequence). CD8 cells classed as naive were CD45RO-negative and positively selected for CCR7, excluding terminally differentiated effector memory CD45RA+ cells. This clone has just one count. Antigen unknown. This TCR was recovered from a man between 18 and 29 years old in good health. Some clones in this sample may be carry-over from other donors' samples. Material: naive CD8+ T cells from PBMCs. The V gene is TRBV19, the J gene TRBJ2-1; maybe TRBD2 (6 bases). This CDR3 is CASSPSGLTVYNEQFF. As DNA, the CDR3 is TGTGCCAGTAGCCCATCGGGACTGACGGTTTACAATGAGCAGTTCTTC.